This TCR beta chain was identified in a study of T cell repertoires in ileal Crohn's disease (dated by TCRdb to the late 2010s). Background for the entire study: The median duration of disease was 6 to 10 years, and at the time of surgery 35% of patients were active smokers. Every patient underwent surgery because of a complication, which was stricturing disease in around 61% of cases and penetrating disease in around 39%. Postoperative therapy was given to about half of the patients, with thiopurines administered to fewer than 13 patients and anti-TNF agents administered to under 20 patients. M0 samples were biopsies from the inflamed portion of the ileum in the surgical resection specimen. Five hundred nanograms of biopsy DNA per sample were submitted for commercial TCRB immunosequencing. TCR repertoire analysis was done in 50 to 70 Crohn's disease patients from a prospective multicentre cohort. The study was conducted in parallel with a multicentre cohort that was designed to identify predictors of early endoscopic recurrence following ileocolonic resection. Endoscopic postoperative recurrence was defined by a Rutgeerts score above i0. A total of around 150 mucosal samples from about 50 patients were sequenced, with samples obtained at several locations on the surgical specimen and at postoperative endoscopy. General conclusions and limits of the study: Sorted CD8 T cells carried more high-frequency clones than CD4 T cells, suggesting mucosal expansions were mainly CD8. Endoscopic recurrence was found to be associated with higher high-frequency clone percentages at surgery, and recurrence was observed in all patients with clonality above 26.8% (18/57). A significantly higher proportion of clonal expansions was observed in active smokers at surgery than in non-smokers (about 25% vs 20%, p=0.02). Only a subgroup of patients, of unstated size, had mucosal CD4 and CD8 T cells sorted and sequenced.

Libraries were prepared through the immunoSEQ multiplex PCR assay. CDR3 regions were amplified from genomic DNA by Adaptive Biotechnology using a two-step, amplification bias-controlled multiplex PCR. Primers covering every V and J gene segment were used in the first PCR, while barcodes and Illumina adapters were added in the second PCR. CDR3 libraries were sequenced on an Illumina instrument. Regarding the original processing steps: The analysis drew on both the pipelines supplied by the vendor and custom analysis of the raw data in R/Bioconductor running R version 3.3.0. Clonality, which ranges from 0 to 1, was calculated as the inverse of the normalised Shannon entropy across all productive clones. The repertoire share taken up by the top 100 clones defined high-frequency clones, and only clones that passed a 95% confidence test were kept. Overlap between samples was measured with the Morisita-Horn index, while repertoire diversity was measured with the Simpson index. The immuneACCESS repertoire file appears here via TCRdb, limited to in-frame rearrangements. These files lack a portion of the clones; in checked studies, under half of the deficit traces to unresolved V genes, and the cause of the others is not known. For V, J and clone size, that table is used; D and trimming come from the DNA. The sample contains some 16,000 clones, about 92% of them found a single time. The ten largest clonotypes hold about 7.1% of the sample.

The CDR3 sequence holds 13 residues, the cysteine and phenylalanine included. Just CDR3 DNA is preserved here, 39 bases in frame from base 1. Based on the germline V gene, the CDR1 and CDR2 sequences are MNHEY and SVGAGI. At the junction V is shortened by 0 bases and J by 8 bases, with 7 bases in between. As to this clone: Its antigen has not been determined. It has no much larger one-base neighbor in the sample; base qualities were not kept.

Taken with the paper, the label for time point translates to: inflamed ileum from the surgical specimen. Eligible patients were adults with ileal or ileocolonic Crohn's disease who had an indication for ileocolonic resection. Before DNA extraction, whole ileal mucosal biopsies were kept frozen at -80 degrees C. A TRizol-based method was used to extract genomic DNA from the frozen whole biopsies, and the DNA was quantified with a NanoDrop 2000 spectrophotometer. Rearrangement joined TRBV6-5 to TRBJ1-4; confidence is insufficient to name the D gene. This sequence originates from an adult with Crohn's disease. Sequences were obtained from ileal tissue. Here is the DNA: TGTGCCAGCAGTTACTCAGGTGGCGAAAAACTGTTTTTT. Translation gives CASSYSGGEKLFF.